This TCR beta chain originates from a study of blood T cell repertoires in COVID-19 (dated by TCRdb to 2020 to 2021). In terms of the full investigation: The collaborator samples originated in the United States, Italy and Spain and spanned the acute and convalescent phases of COVID-19. The material from the prospective study consisted of cDNA or gDNA derived from T cells, B-cell-depleted T cells, or PBMCs. The dataset comprised deeply sampled blood TCRbeta repertoires from subjects exposed to, actively infected with, or recovered from COVID-19. The repertoires were released in a freely available public database intended as a resource for research on the immune response to SARS-CoV-2. The samples were drawn from two sources: the first 160 participants of the ongoing ImmuneRACE study, and 1,200 or so subjects contributed by 6 global collaborators. Nearly every sample came with metadata listing a de-identified subject ID, COVID-19 status, age in years and sex. Where available, HLA class I and class II types were taken from metadata supplied by the sample provider and were not determined by assay-based typing. Study-wide findings and limitations: The quantity of clinical and demographic metadata differed by source and by participant and was supplied without curation.

The immunoSEQ Assay, a bias-controlled multiplex PCR, was used to amplify TCRbeta CDR3 regions from genomic DNA. For the original study's pipeline: The number of nucleated cells in each sample was estimated from the amplification of reference gene primers within the assay. Sequence reads were collapsed and filtered to measure the absolute abundance of every unique TCRbeta CDR3 rearrangement. Productive Simpson clonality was computed per sample as the square root of Simpson's diversity index over productive rearrangements. The table comes from immuneACCESS by way of TCRdb, which keeps in-frame sequences with V and J called. Part of the clones is missing from these tables; in studies checked, under half for an unresolved V gene and the rest for unknown reasons. That table is the source of V, J and clone size, and D and trimming were worked out from the DNA. Counted in this sample were about 500,000 clones; 87% of them appeared once. Together, the top ten hold around 0.7% of the sample.

Participants in the prospective study were enrolled through a virtual design, were aged about 18 to 90 years, and lived in about 25 United States geographic areas. Cohort assignment in the prospective study relied on participant-reported clinical history from a screening survey and a study questionnaire. Recovered participants in ImmuneRACE Cohort 3 were defined by two consecutive negative NP/OP PCR tests, clearance by a healthcare professional, or resolution of symptoms. Mobile phlebotomists in the prospective study collected whole blood, serum and a nasopharyngeal or oropharyngeal swab from every participant. Participants in the prospective study had the option to provide additional blood draws and questionnaires over a roughly 2-month period. Before DNA extraction, blood samples from the prospective study were shipped at room temperature or frozen. As for this clone: What antigen it recognizes has not been identified. Base qualities were left out, and no much larger clone turns up one base away.

The CDR3 contains 15 residues, cysteine and phenylalanine counted. Of the read, only the CDR3 DNA is kept; its 45 bases are in frame from base 1. Via the germline V gene (reference sequence), CDR1 is SEHNR and CDR2 FQNEAQ. V is pruned by 2 bases and J by 3 bases, leaving 4 bases of the junction without a gene match. In this chain, TRBV7-9 is recombined with TRBJ2-7, with 10 central nucleotides matching TRBD2. The sequence was collected from a woman younger than 30 who had recovered from COVID-19. The sample was PBMCs or T cells enriched from blood (not recorded which). The DNA is as follows: TGTGCCAGCAGCTTAAGGAGCGGGGGGGGCTACGAGCAGTACTTC. This gives the protein CASSLRSGGGYEQYF.